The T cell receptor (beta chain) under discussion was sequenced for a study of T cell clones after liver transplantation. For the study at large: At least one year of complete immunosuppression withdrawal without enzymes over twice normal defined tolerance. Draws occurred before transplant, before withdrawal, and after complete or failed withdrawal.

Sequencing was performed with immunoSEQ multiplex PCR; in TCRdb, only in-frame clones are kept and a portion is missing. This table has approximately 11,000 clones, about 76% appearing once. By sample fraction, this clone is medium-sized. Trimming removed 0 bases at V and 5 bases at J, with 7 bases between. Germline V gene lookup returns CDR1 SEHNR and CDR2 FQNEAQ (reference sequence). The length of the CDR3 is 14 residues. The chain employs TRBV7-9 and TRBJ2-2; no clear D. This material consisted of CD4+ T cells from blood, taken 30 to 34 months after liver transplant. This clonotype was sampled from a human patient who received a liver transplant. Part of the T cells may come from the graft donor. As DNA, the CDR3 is TGTGCCAGCAGCTTAGCTACAGATACCGGGGAGCTGTTTTTT. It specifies CASSLATDTGELFF.